The rows below give T cell receptor beta chains drawn from one sample of a study of OX40 agonist ivuxolimab in advanced cancers. Sequenced by immunoSEQ multiplex PCR; TCRdb stores in-frame clones only, minus some. The sample consists of about 84,000 clones, roughly 84% of them appearing once. Sequenced material: CD4+ or CD8+ T cells sorted from blood, taken in a trial of the OX40 agonist ivuxolimab. These receptors originate from an adult with an advanced solid tumor such as melanoma, head and neck, liver or kidney cancer. The CDR3 runs from the conserved cysteine through the conserved F or W. A D gene is named only where the DNA matches it firmly. Only some rows state a clone size, as once, few, many or a class for expanded clones.

>once|TRBJ2-3|TRBV11-1|NA
TGTGCCAGCAGCTTAGAGCCCACCGGTACGCAGTATTTT
CASSLEPTGTQYF
>NA|TRBJ1-2|TRBV5-8|TRBD1
TGTGCCAGCAGCATTGGGACAGGGAATGGCTACACCTTC
CASSIGTGNGYTF
>NA|TRBJ2-5|TRBV7-2|NA
TGTGCCAGCAGCTACCAGACAACCCTAAAGGAGACCCAGTACTTC
CASSYQTTLKETQYF
>NA|TRBJ1-6|TRBV6-5|NA
TGTGCCAGCAGTTACTCGACGGGGGGCTCACCCCTCCACTTT
CASSYSTGGSPLHF
>NA|TRBJ2-2|TRBV7-7|TRBD1
TGTGCCAGCAGCCCAGGGACAGGGACCTCCGGGGAGCTGTTTTTT
CASSPGTGTSGELFF
>NA|TRBJ1-1|TRBV2|NA
TGTGCCAGCAGTGAGCTTGGCAGTTTGAACACTGAAGCTTTCTTT
CASSELGSLNTEAFF
>NA|TRBJ2-3|TRBV6-4|NA
TGTGCCAGCAGTCGACTACCCGGGGGCAGGTCAGATACGCAGTATTTT
CASSRLPGGRSDTQYF
>NA|TRBJ1-3|TRBV28|NA
TGTGCCAGCAGTTTAAGCGCAGGGGACGGAAACACCATATATTTT
CASSLSAGDGNTIYF
>NA|TRBJ1-1|TRBV28|NA
TGTGCCAGCAGTGCACCAGGCGACACTGAAGCTTTCTTT
CASSAPGDTEAFF
>NA|TRBJ2-3|TRBV4-2|NA
TGTGCCAGCAGCCAAGACGGGGGGCGGGGGCTCCCCACAGATACGCAGTATTTT
CASSQDGGRGLPTDTQYF
>NA|TRBJ1-1|TRBV4-3|NA
TGCGCCAGCAGCCTCGTATACGGAGCTGAAGCTTTCTTT
CASSLVYGAEAFF
>NA|TRBJ1-6|TRBV28|TRBD1
TGTGCCAACGGACAGGGCGGTTCACCCCTCCACTTT
CANGQGGSPLHF
>NA|TRBJ2-7|TRBV10-3|TRBD1
TGTGCCATCAGCACTAGTCCGGGACAGGTTTACGAGCAGTACTTC
CAISTSPGQVYEQYF
>NA|TRBJ2-7|TRBV7-3|TRBD1
TGTGCCAGCAGCTCAACGCGGACAGGGTCTCTCTACGAGCAGTACTTC
CASSSTRTGSLYEQYF
>NA|TRBJ2-7|TRBV28|NA
TGTGCCAGCAGTTTGGGAGTAACATACTCCTACGAGCAGTACTTC
CASSLGVTYSYEQYF
>NA|TRBJ1-1|TRBV11-2|NA
TGTGCCAGCAGCTTAGAATCCCAACGCACTGAAGCTTTCTTT
CASSLESQRTEAFF
>once|TRBJ2-1|TRBV19|NA
TGTGCCAGTAGTATCTCCTCCGGGACGCCCTACAATGAGCAGTTCTTC
CASSISSGTPYNEQFF
>NA|TRBJ2-2|TRBV9|NA
TGTGCCAGCAGGGATAACAGCCACCGGGAGCTGTTTTTT
CASRDNSHRELFF
>NA|TRBJ2-2|TRBV5-1|NA
TGCGCCAGCAGCTTGATGAACTGGGGAAACACCGGGGAGCTGTTTTTT
CASSLMNWGNTGELFF
>NA|TRBJ2-1|TRBV27|NA
TGTGCCAGCAGTTTTTCGGCCGGCAATGAGCAGTTCTTC
CASSFSAGNEQFF